This is a list of T cell receptor beta chains from one sample in a study of CD8 T cells in Susac syndrome. TCRdb used MiXCR to reprocess the immunoSEQ multiplex PCR reads, holding one entry per CDR3 protein. The table includes 150,000 or so distinct CDR3 sequences, roughly 94% detected once. Material for sequencing was CD8+ T cells from PBMCs. The receptors come from a human donor with multiple sclerosis. CDR3s include the opening cysteine and the closing phenylalanine or tryptophan.

V	J	length	CDR3
TRBV7-6	TRBJ2-1	16	CASSLGQGPSYNEQFF
TRBV29-1	TRBJ2-1	13	CSVYGGGYNEQFF
TRBV13	TRBJ1-6	15	CASSLGGDYNSPLHF
TRBV5-6	TRBJ2-7	12	CASSSLLHEQYF
TRBV27	TRBJ1-6	15	CASTPLDSVGSPLHF
TRBV3-1	TRBJ2-1	14	CASSPVGDYNEQFF
TRBV9	TRBJ2-1	15	CASSVVQGLHNEQFF
TRBV6-2/TRBV6-3	TRBJ1-1	13	CASSRERNTEAFF
TRBV20-1	TRBJ1-2	14	CSASFRATSSGYTF
TRBV6-4	TRBJ2-2	13	CASTDRVGGELFF
TRBV15	TRBJ2-5	13	CATSREQEETQYF
TRBV9	TRBJ2-5	16	CASSAGTSGGRETQYF
TRBV9	TRBJ2-7	13	CASSGQTSYEQYF
TRBV14	TRBJ1-1	16	CASSQGGPASNTEAFF
TRBV6-2/TRBV6-3	TRBJ2-2	16	CASSYSTRGSTGELFF
TRBV13	TRBJ2-7	15	CASSSKGTGAHEQYF
TRBV28	TRBJ1-1	15	CASSPVSLKNTEAFF
TRBV6-1	TRBJ1-5	15	CASSQGLGSNQPQHF
TRBV7-9	TRBJ1-2	13	CASSLEAVYGYTF
TRBV12-3/TRBV12-4	TRBJ1-1	17	CASSLVGDKGSNTEAFF
TRBV13	TRBJ2-7	13	CASSLGIGREQYF
TRBV3-1	TRBJ2-1	16	CASSPAWGGQNNEQFF
TRBV29-1	TRBJ2-7	13	CSVGGTGVVEQYF
TRBV20-1	TRBJ2-7	14	CSARDPEHHYEQYF
TRBV20-1	TRBJ2-1	13	CSARYPGNNEQFF
TRBV28	TRBJ1-5	17	CASSPRPYQGIFQPQHF
TRBV5-8	TRBJ2-3	14	CAKGGDRSTDTQYF
TRBV25-1	TRBJ1-2	12	CASSKQGWGYTF
TRBV9	TRBJ2-5	15	CASSRFSGEQETQYF
TRBV20-1	TRBJ2-7	14	CSAEIVDRAYEQYF
TRBV28	TRBJ2-7	12	CATRGLSYEQYF
TRBV3-1	TRBJ2-5	14	CASSQEHYQETQYF
TRBV6-5	TRBJ1-2	14	CASSYGGVGGGYTF
TRBV28	TRBJ2-2	12	CASSFGSGELFF
TRBV30	TRBJ1-1	15	CAWSVKLRARTEVFF
TRBV7-9	TRBJ2-2	16	CASSPASGINTGELFF
TRBV28	TRBJ2-1	12	CATSRGGREQFF
TRBV4-1	TRBJ1-6	14	CASSKQGANSPLHF
TRBV29-1	TRBJ2-5	14	CSVVGGLVQETQYF
TRBV10-3	TRBJ1-2	14	CAISGVSYTGGYTF
TRBV5-1	TRBJ2-7	15	CASSTGQGLTYEQYF
TRBV3-1	TRBJ2-3	15	CASSPGLAGLDTQYF
TRBV7-9	TRBJ2-7	15	CASSPDALYPYEQYF
TRBV2	TRBJ2-7	15	CASSETGSSSYEQYF
TRBV7-2	TRBJ2-5	13	CASSPTTKETQYF
TRBV7-6	TRBJ2-7	14	CASSLRQGEDEQYF
TRBV5-1	TRBJ2-2	12	CAIGSDTGELFF
TRBV30	TRBJ2-3	15	CAWSEGTPPTDTQYF
TRBV19	TRBJ2-1	13	CASSIQGDPEQFF
TRBV3-1	TRBJ1-4	15	CASSQDGTGSEKLFF
TRBV2	TRBJ1-6	15	CASSEGRGLNSPLHF
TRBV7-9	TRBJ1-4	14	CASSSGSPNEKLFF
TRBV5-4	TRBJ2-7	16	CASSLSPQGTGYEQYF
TRBV7-9	TRBJ2-5	14	CASSLVGQTETQYF
TRBV7-9	TRBJ2-7	19	CASSWDRDSEAGAAYEQYF